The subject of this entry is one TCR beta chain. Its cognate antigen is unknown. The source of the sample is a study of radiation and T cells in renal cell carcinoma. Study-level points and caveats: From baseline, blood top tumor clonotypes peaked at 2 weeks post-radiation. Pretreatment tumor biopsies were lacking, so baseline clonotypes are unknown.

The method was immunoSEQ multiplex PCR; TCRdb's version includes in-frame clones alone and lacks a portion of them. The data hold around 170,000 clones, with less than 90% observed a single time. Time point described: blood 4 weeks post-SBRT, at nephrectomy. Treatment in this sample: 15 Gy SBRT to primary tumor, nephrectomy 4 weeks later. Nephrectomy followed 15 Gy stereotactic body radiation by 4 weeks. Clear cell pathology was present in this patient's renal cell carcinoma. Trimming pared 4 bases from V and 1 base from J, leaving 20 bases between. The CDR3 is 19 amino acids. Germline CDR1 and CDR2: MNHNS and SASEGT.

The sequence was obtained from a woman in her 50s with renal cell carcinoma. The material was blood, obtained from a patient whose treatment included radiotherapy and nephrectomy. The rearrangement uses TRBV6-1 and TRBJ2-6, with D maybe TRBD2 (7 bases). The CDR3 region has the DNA TGTGCCAGCAGTGGGAGTCTTGGTGGGAGGGGGTCTGGGGCCAACGTCCTGACTTTC. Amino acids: CASSGSLGGRGSGANVLTF.